These 18 T cell receptor beta chains were sequenced from one sample in a study of PD-1 blockade in classical Hodgkin lymphoma. Time point described: cycle 4 day 1 (C4D1), after 6 weeks of nivolumab. Each of the patients experienced relapse following autologous stem cell transplantation, and their brentuximab vedotin exposure differed. Out of thawed PBMCs, magnetic negative selection purified CD4+ T cells. Here immunoSEQ multiplex PCR was the method, and the copy in TCRdb shows in-frame clones only, minus some. The repertoire holds 20,000 or so clones, with 83% as singletons. The input for sequencing was CD4+ T cells from blood, taken before the fourth cycle of nivolumab. The receptors were sampled from a human donor with classical Hodgkin lymphoma.

This clone was counted a single time. The CDR3 loop reads CASSYPRGSSYNEQFF. In DNA form, the CDR3 reads TGTGCCAGCAGTTACCCCCGGGGGAGCTCCTACAATGAGCAGTTCTTC. This rearrangement joins TRBV6-5 to TRBJ2-1, with D possibly TRBD2 on 6 matching bases. The germline gives CDR1 MNHEY, CDR2 SVGAGI. Trimming pared 2 bases from V and 0 bases from J, leaving 11 bases between. This CDR3 contains 16 residues.

V is TRBV9 and J is TRBJ2-7; D is unresolved. Germline lookup yields CDR1 SGDLS and CDR2 YYNGEE. The CDR3 runs to 14 residues. Trimming shortened V by 0 bases and J by 0 bases, and 7 bases separated the two germline ends. As DNA, the CDR3 is TGTGCCAGCAGCGTAGAGTCGGCCTCCTACGAGCAGTACTTC. This sequence encodes CASSVESASYEQYF. The whole variable domain, filled in from reference TRBV9 and TRBJ2-7, reads DSGVTQTPKHLITATGQRVTLRCSPRSGDLSVYWYQQSLDQGLQFLIQYYNGEERAKGNILERFSAQQFPDLHSELNLSSLELGDSALYFCASSVESASYEQYFGPGTRLTVT.

The V gene is TRBV5-1, the J gene TRBJ1-2; no clear D gene. This CDR3 region has 13 residues. The germline CDR1 and CDR2 sequences are SGHRS and YFSETQ. Trimming took off 0 bases at V and 2 bases at J, with 5 bases between the two ends. CDR3 protein: CASSLGRNYGYTF. CDR3 in DNA: TGCGCCAGCAGCTTGGGACGGAACTATGGCTACACCTTC.

The gene calls are TRBV1 and TRBJ2-2; whether TRBD2, the table's D call, matches the DNA was not checked. TRBV1 is termed a pseudogene. This CDR3 region has 14 residues. The CDR3 spells CTSSLGSVSGELFF. The CDR3 coding sequence is TGCACCAGCAGCCTCGGGTCGGTTTCCGGGGAGCTGTTTTTT.

The J gene is TRBJ1-5, the V gene TRBV29-1; D gene uncertain. This CDR3 region has 14 residues. Germline V gene lookup returns CDR1 SQVTM and CDR2 ANQGSEA. Deletions cut 6 bases from V and 0 bases from J, with 12 bases between. In DNA form, the CDR3 reads TGCAGCGTCCTCAGCGGGGATAGCAATCAGCCCCAGCATTTT. Its translation: CSVLSGDSNQPQHF.

The chain employs TRBV30 and TRBJ1-3; no clear D. In germline, CDR1 is GTSNPN, CDR2 SVGIG (reference sequence). V was trimmed by 1 base and J by 1 base, leaving 5 bases between them. The CDR3 runs to 13 residues. The CDR3 DNA reads TGTGCCTGGAGTGCCCCTTCTGGAAACACCATATATTTT. This translates into CAWSAPSGNTIYF.

The chain uses TRBV14 and TRBJ2-2; TRBD1 matches at 7 bases. CDR3 length: 15 amino acids. Germline loops: CDR1 SGHDN, CDR2 FVKESK. V dropped 5 bases and J dropped 6; count of bases not matched to a gene: 9. CDR3 DNA: TGTGCCAGCAGCTACAGGGGTCTCTCATCCGGGGAGCTGTTTTTT. Translation: CASSYRGLSSGELFF. Together with reference TRBV14 and TRBJ2-2, the CDR3 gives the full variable domain: EAGVTQFPSHSVIEKGQTVTLRCDPISGHDNLYWYRRVMGKEIKFLLHFVKESKQDESGMPNNRFLAERTGGTYSTLKVQPAELEDSGVYFCASSYRGLSSGELFFGEGSRLTVL.

The rearrangement links TRBV18 to TRBJ2-1; TRBD2 might be the D (5 bases). CDR1 and CDR2 (germline): KGHSH, LQKENI. With 6 bases removed from V and 1 base from J, the gap between germline ends came to 19 bases. The CDR3 runs to 17 residues. CDR3 sequence reads: CASSPKSPAVSYNEQFF. In nucleotides, the CDR3 is TGTGCCAGCTCGCCGAAGAGCCCAGCGGTTTCCTACAATGAGCAGTTCTTC.

In its sample, this clone was seen once. This sequence joins TRBV6-6 and TRBJ1-4; D call uncertain. With 7 bases removed from V and 0 bases from J, the gap between germline ends came to 12 bases. The CDR3 loop spans 15 amino acids. Germline loops: CDR1 MNHNY, CDR2 SVGAGI (reference sequence). CDR3 amino acids: CASNKDGPTNEKLFF. The CDR3 DNA reads TGTGCCAGCAACAAGGACGGACCAACTAATGAAAAACTGTTTTTT.

The J gene is TRBJ1-1, the V gene TRBV7-9; no definite D call. The germline V gene encodes CDR1 SEHNR and CDR2 FQNEAQ (reference sequence). The CDR3 extends over 16 amino acids. The V gene lost 3 bases and the J gene lost 8 bases, with 22 bases spanning the gap. The CDR3 DNA is TGTGCCAGCAGCTTCCCAACCGGAACCCTTGATGGGGAAGCTTTCTTT. This encodes CASSFPTGTLDGEAFF.

J is TRBJ2-7 and V is TRBV28; no clear D gene. Germline V gene sequence: CDR1 MDHEN, CDR2 SYDVKM. This CDR3 is 13 amino acids long. The V gene lost 3 bases and the J gene lost 13 bases, with 19 bases spanning the gap. The chain's CDR3 is CASSFSHTPSAYF. DNA for the CDR3: TGTGCCAGCAGTTTTTCCCATACCCCTTCCGCCTACTTC.

The chain couples TRBV9 to TRBJ2-7, with D perhaps matching TRBD1 (5 bases). The CDR3 sequence is 15 residues long. V was shortened by 0 bases and J by 2 bases, with 12 bases between the two germline ends. CDR1 is SGDLS and CDR2 is YYNGEE in the germline V gene. CDR3 residues: CASSVDHRPPYEQYF. The DNA for the CDR3 is TGTGCCAGCAGCGTAGATCACAGGCCCCCCTACGAGCAGTACTTC.

This chain connects TRBV5-1 to TRBJ2-3; TRBD2 matches at 9 bases. V lost 0 bases, J lost 4 bases, and 0 bases stayed unmatched. Germline CDR1 and CDR2: SGHRS and YFSETQ. CDR3 length equals 14 residues. The CDR3, as DNA: TGCGCCAGCAGCTTGGGGACTAGCGCAGATACGCAGTATTTT. Translated, it gives CASSLGTSADTQYF.

V gene TRBV7-9 combines with J gene TRBJ2-1; TRBD1 agrees at 7 bases. V gave up 3 bases and J gave up 3 bases; unmatched junction bases: 8. The V gene's germline CDR1 is SEHNR and CDR2 FQNEAQ (reference sequence). CDR3 length: 16 amino acids. Here the CDR3 DNA reads TGTGCCAGCAGCTTGGGGCCGGGACAGCTCTACAATGAGCAGTTCTTC. Its protein product is CASSLGPGQLYNEQFF.

The genes are TRBV29-1 and TRBJ2-7, with TRBD2 matching over 7 bases. The CDR3 loop spans 13 amino acids. V lost 4 bases, J lost 2 bases, and 5 bases stayed unmatched. Per the germline V gene, CDR1 is SQVTM and CDR2 is ANQGSEA. Here the CDR3 reads CSVAKAGTYEQYF. The CDR3, as DNA: TGCAGCGTTGCCAAAGCGGGAACCTACGAGCAGTACTTC.

The chain links TRBV7-9 to TRBJ1-4; 8 nucleotides match TRBD1. CDR3 length equals 14 residues. The V segment lost 5 bases and the J segment 8 bases; nucleotides outside the gene matches: 7. Germline V gene sequence: CDR1 SEHNR, CDR2 FQNEAQ (reference sequence). Here the CDR3 reads CASSVQGVTEKLFF. In DNA form, the CDR3 reads TGTGCCAGCAGCGTACAGGGGGTAACCGAAAAACTGTTTTTT.

The chain is built from TRBV14 and TRBJ2-6; D is possibly TRBD1 or TRBD2 (5 bases each). With 4 bases removed from V and 2 bases from J, the gap between germline ends came to 15 bases. The CDR3 is made up of 17 amino acids. CDR1 is SGHDN and CDR2 is FVKESK in the germline V gene. The CDR3 DNA reads as TGTGCCAGCAGCCCGGCCTTGGGGGAACCTGGGGCCAACGTCCTGACTTTC. It translates to CASSPALGEPGANVLTF.

The gene calls are TRBV29-1 and TRBJ2-1, with D unresolved. Germline V gene sequence: CDR1 SQVTM, CDR2 ANQGSEA. The CDR3 is 16 amino acids. V lost 0 bases, J lost 5 bases, and 17 bases lay in between. CDR3 protein: CSVEERTTPPHNEQFF. CDR3 DNA: TGCAGCGTTGAAGAACGTACAACCCCACCCCACAATGAGCAGTTCTTC.